Shown below are 17 T cell receptor beta chains from a single sample sequenced in a study of blood T cell repertoires in COVID-19. TCRdb keeps only in-frame clones here, not all; method: immunoSEQ multiplex PCR. The data show 150,000 to 200,000 clones, with about 86% seen just once and around a fifth held by the top ten. Sequences were obtained from peripheral blood. The receptors derive from an elderly woman with acute or convalescent COVID-19.

The rearrangement uses TRBV2 and TRBJ1-5, with 9 bases aligning to TRBD1. The CDR3 spans 21 residues. CDR1 and CDR2 (germline): SNHLY, FYNNEI. Losses at the gene ends were 2 bases for V and 5 bases for J; bases not matched to a gene: 22. Here the CDR3 DNA reads TGTGCCAGCAGTGAACGGGGGCCCGGGACAGGGTCATGGAGACTTCATCAGCCCCAGCATTTT. Encoded protein: CASSERGPGTGSWRLHQPQHF.

The gene calls are TRBV6-4 and TRBJ2-1; TRBD2 matches 8 bases. Germline CDR1 reads MRHNA; CDR2 reads SNTAGT. With V trimmed by 9 bases and J by 4 bases, 8 bases remained unmatched. The CDR3 contains 14 residues. CDR3 sequence (DNA): TGTGCCAGTAGGTCAACGGGAGGGTACAATGAGCAGTTCTTC. Translation: CASRSTGGYNEQFF.

This clone was observed a single time. This chain joins TRBV5-4 and TRBJ2-1, with 10 bases matching TRBD2. This CDR3 region has 15 residues. Germline trimming cut 0 bases from V and 6 bases from J; bases unmatched to any gene: 3. Germline assignment: CDR1 SGHNT and CDR2 YYREEE (reference sequence). The CDR3 spells CASSLELAGTNEQFF. The CDR3 DNA reads TGTGCCAGCAGCTTGGAACTAGCGGGAACCAATGAGCAGTTCTTC.

This clone was counted a few times. The chain recombines TRBV5-1 with TRBJ2-2; D is perhaps TRBD2 (6 bases). The ends were cut back, 4 bases at V and 7 bases at J, with 11 bases in the middle. CDR3 length: 13 amino acids. Germline-derived CDR1 and CDR2 are SGHRS and YFSETQ. The DNA of the CDR3 is TGCGCCAGCAGCCAGGAGGGCTTCGGGGAGCTGTTTTTT. It encodes CASSQEGFGELFF.

The chain is built from TRBV9 and TRBJ1-2; D ambiguous. V shed 5 bases and J shed 6 bases, with 11 bases lying between them. From germline, CDR1 is SGDLS and CDR2 YYNGEE. This CDR3 spans 12 amino acids. The CDR3 coding sequence is TGTGCCAGCAGGAATTTGGGCCATGGCTACACCTTC. Amino acids: CASRNLGHGYTF.

This clone has only one observation. The V gene is TRBV11-2, the J gene TRBJ2-2; perhaps TRBD2 as D (6 bases). V lost 6 bases, J lost 2 bases, and 10 bases lay in between. The length of the CDR3 is 14 residues. Germline CDR1 is SGHAT and CDR2 is FQNNGV. The CDR3 sequence is CASSRGLNTGELFF. The CDR3 nucleotides read TGTGCCAGCAGTCGGGGACTCAACACCGGGGAGCTGTTTTTT.

The chain recombines TRBV7-2 with TRBJ1-6; 10 bases map to TRBD1. Germline V gene data show CDR1 as SGHTA and CDR2 as FQGNSA. J was trimmed by 7 bases and V by 2 bases; bases with no gene match: 2. The CDR3 contains 15 residues. The CDR3 spells CASSLRTGGNSPLHF. CDR3 DNA: TGTGCCAGCAGCTTAAGGACAGGGGGGAATTCACCCCTCCACTTT.

The chain combines TRBV7-6 with TRBJ2-1; possible D gene TRBD1, 6 bases. Trimming removed 1 base from V and 4 bases from J, with 17 bases in between. This CDR3 contains 17 residues. Germline CDR1 reads SGHVS; CDR2 reads FNYEAQ. This CDR3 is CASSLDGGAGAYNEQFF. For the CDR3, the DNA is TGTGCCAGCAGCTTAGATGGCGGTGCAGGGGCGTACAATGAGCAGTTCTTC.

V and J are TRBV28 and TRBJ2-5, with 7 bases fitting TRBD2. The CDR3 totals 16 residues. In germline, CDR1 is MDHEN, CDR2 SYDVKM. V dropped 8 bases and J dropped 4; count of bases not matched to a gene: 16. The CDR3 sequence is CASGNPGGTTGETQYF. CDR3 nucleotide sequence: TGTGCCAGCGGCAACCCGGGGGGTACCACCGGAGAGACCCAGTACTTC.

The chain carries TRBV4-2 and TRBJ1-2; D possibly corresponds to TRBD1 (5 bases). The CDR3 covers 15 residues. Germline-derived CDR1 and CDR2 are LGHNA and YNFKEQ. The V gene lost 0 bases and the J gene lost 4 bases, with 12 bases spanning the gap. CDR3 amino acids: CASSQESRQLYGYTF. The CDR3 DNA is TGTGCCAGCAGCCAAGAGTCCCGACAGCTCTATGGCTACACCTTC.

The chain carries TRBV9 and TRBJ1-1, with 8 bases matching TRBD1. Germline assignment: CDR1 SGDLS and CDR2 YYNGEE. V dropped 2 bases and J dropped 1; count of bases not matched to a gene: 1. The CDR3 extends over 14 amino acids. CDR3 amino acids: CASSVGTGNTEAFF. CDR3 DNA: TGTGCCAGCAGCGTTGGGACAGGGAACACTGAAGCTTTCTTT.

This clone is a singleton in its sample. The chain employs TRBV6-1 and TRBJ2-1; 7 bases are a match to TRBD1. Germline CDR1 and CDR2: MNHNS and SASEGT. The CDR3 has 16 amino acids. V shed 0 bases and J 3 bases; nucleotides not matched to a gene: 5. CDR3 coding DNA: TGTGCCAGCAGTGAAGCGATAACAGGGGTCTACAATGAGCAGTTCTTC. As protein: CASSEAITGVYNEQFF.

The chain recombines TRBV24-1 with TRBJ1-1; D uncertain. The CDR3 has 13 residues. Germline CDR1 and CDR2: KGHDR and SFDVKD. V dropped 2 bases and J dropped 3 bases, with 6 bases sitting between them. The CDR3 DNA reads as TGTGCCACCAGTGATTCCATAGACACTGAAGCTTTCTTT. It encodes CATSDSIDTEAFF.

This clone was observed many times. The chain recombines TRBV16 with TRBJ1-5; 8 bases fit TRBD1. This CDR3 has 18 residues. V shed 0 bases, J shed 3 bases, and the junction held 10 bases outside the gene matches. From germline, CDR1 is KGHSY and CDR2 FQNENV. Written as DNA, the CDR3 is TGTGCCAGCAGCCAATCTCAGGAGGCAGGGGGCATCAATCAGCCCCAGCATTTT. Protein sequence: CASSQSQEAGGINQPQHF.

The chain has TRBV19 and TRBJ2-2; D is possibly TRBD1 (7 bases). The V gene's germline CDR1 is LNHDA and CDR2 SQIVND (reference sequence). The CDR3 is 16 residues long. V was cut by 5 bases and J by 3 bases, with 16 bases left in between. This CDR3 is CASSVQQGRYTGELFF. In DNA form, the CDR3 reads TGTGCCAGTAGTGTCCAACAGGGGAGGTACACCGGGGAGCTGTTTTTT.

This clone was counted ten times or more. The chain joins TRBV19 to TRBJ2-5; unclear D gene. The CDR3 is 12 amino acids. The germline gives CDR1 LNHDA, CDR2 SQIVND (reference sequence). Deletions cut 5 bases from V and 4 bases from J, with 8 bases between. DNA for the CDR3: TGTGCCAGTAGTGAAGCTAGAGAGACCCAGTACTTC. Translated: CASSEARETQYF. Together with reference TRBV19 and TRBJ2-5, the CDR3 gives the full variable domain: DGGITQSPKYLFRKEGQNVTLSCEQNLNHDAMYWYRQDPGQGLRLIYYSQIVNDFQKGDIAEGYSVSREKKESFPLTVTSAQKNPTAFYLCASSEARETQYFGPGTRLLVL.

About this clone: The sample has other DNA sequences that encode this CDR3 too. The V call is TRBV11-3, the J call TRBJ2-2; D is uncertain. The ends were cut back, 1 base at V and 1 base at J, with 4 bases in the middle. The CDR3 is 14 residues long. Germline V gene lookup returns CDR1 SGHNT and CDR2 YENEEA. For the CDR3, the DNA is TGTGCCAGCAGCTTAGGACAGAACACCGGGGAGCTGTTTTTT. Translated, it gives CASSLGQNTGELFF.